This T cell receptor beta chain was documented in a study of early T cells in non-severe SARS-CoV-2 infection. This CDR3 is built from 14 residues. Germline assignment: CDR1 SQVTM and CDR2 ANQGSEA. The trim removed 6 bases at V and 3 bases at J, leaving 5 bases unmatched. In TCRdb, the 5' RACE reads were re-called with MiXCR into one record per CDR3 protein. Among fewer than 95,000 distinct CDR3 sequences listed, around 16% were seen once. V gene TRBV29-1 combines with J gene TRBJ1-1; 12 bases agree with TRBD1. The input for sequencing was whole blood, taken at baseline. The receptor comes from an adult who was a healthcare worker with PCR-confirmed SARS-CoV-2 infection or an uninfected control (not recorded which). CDR3 sequence (DNA): TGCAGCGTGGGGACAGGGGGCGCGGACACTGAAGCTTTCTTT. Its protein is CSVGTGGADTEAFF.